Detailed here is one TCR beta chain. What it binds is unknown. These data belong to a study of shared clonotypes between healthy human individuals. Study results and limitations: Larger richness was generally estimated for naive than memory subsets.

Assay execution proceeded at the deep level. Per the study methods: Junction-only sequences without quality scores came from ImmunoSEQ, so filtering differed. TCRdb's table, derived via immunoSEQ multiplex PCR, lists solely in-frame clones and lacks some. V, J and clone size derive from that table, while D and trimming were established from the DNA sequence. The sample includes some 1,400,000 clones, approximately 97% of them seen just once. It was into CD45RA+ naive and CD45RA-negative memory subsets that the CD4+ cells were split. Trimming shortened V by 7 bases and J by 6 bases, and 12 bases separated the two germline ends. Germline CDR1 reads DFQATT; CDR2 reads SNEGSKA (reference sequence). The CDR3 has 11 residues.

This TCR came from a man aged 25 to 40 in good health. Sequenced: naive CD4+ T cells sorted from blood. Indicated subset: CD45RA+ positively selected. The chain is built from TRBV20-1 and TRBJ1-1; D not resolved. CDR3 DNA: TGCAGTGTCTTGAAGCCTGCTGAAGCTTTCTTT. Translation: CSVLKPAEAFF.